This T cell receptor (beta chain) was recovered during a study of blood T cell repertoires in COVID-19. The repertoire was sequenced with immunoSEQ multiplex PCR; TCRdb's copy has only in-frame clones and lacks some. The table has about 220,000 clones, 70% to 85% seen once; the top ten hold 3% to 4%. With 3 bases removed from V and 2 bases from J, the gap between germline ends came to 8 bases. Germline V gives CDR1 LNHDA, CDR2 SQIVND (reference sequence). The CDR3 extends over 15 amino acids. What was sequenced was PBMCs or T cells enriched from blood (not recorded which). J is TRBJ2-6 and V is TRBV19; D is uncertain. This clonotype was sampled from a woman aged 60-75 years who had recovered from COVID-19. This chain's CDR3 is CASSITEAGANVLTF. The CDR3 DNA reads TGTGCCAGTAGTATCACAGAAGCTGGGGCCAACGTCCTGACTTTC.